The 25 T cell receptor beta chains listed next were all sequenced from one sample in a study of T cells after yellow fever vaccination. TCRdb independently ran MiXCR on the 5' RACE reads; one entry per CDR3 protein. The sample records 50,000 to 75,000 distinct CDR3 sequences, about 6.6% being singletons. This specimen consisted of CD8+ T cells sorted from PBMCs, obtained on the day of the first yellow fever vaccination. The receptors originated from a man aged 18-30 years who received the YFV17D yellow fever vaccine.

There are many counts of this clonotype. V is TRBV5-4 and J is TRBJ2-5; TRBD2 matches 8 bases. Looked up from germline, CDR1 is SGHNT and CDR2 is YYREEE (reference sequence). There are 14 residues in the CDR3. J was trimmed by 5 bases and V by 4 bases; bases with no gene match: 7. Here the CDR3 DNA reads TGTGCCAGCAGCACGGGACTAGACGGGGAGACCCAGTACTTC. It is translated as CASSTGLDGETQYF.

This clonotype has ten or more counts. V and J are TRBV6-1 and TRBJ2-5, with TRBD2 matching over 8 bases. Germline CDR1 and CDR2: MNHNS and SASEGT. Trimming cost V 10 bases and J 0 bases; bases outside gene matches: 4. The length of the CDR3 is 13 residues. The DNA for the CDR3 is TGTGCCACCTTTAGCGGGAACCAAGAGACCCAGTACTTC. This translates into CATFSGNQETQYF.

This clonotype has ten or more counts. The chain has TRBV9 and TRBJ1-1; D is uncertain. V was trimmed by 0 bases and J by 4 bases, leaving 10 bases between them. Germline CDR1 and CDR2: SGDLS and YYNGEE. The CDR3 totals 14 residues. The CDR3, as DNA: TGTGCCAGCAGCGTAGGTGAGGGAGGCACTGAAGCTTTCTTT. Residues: CASSVGEGGTEAFF.

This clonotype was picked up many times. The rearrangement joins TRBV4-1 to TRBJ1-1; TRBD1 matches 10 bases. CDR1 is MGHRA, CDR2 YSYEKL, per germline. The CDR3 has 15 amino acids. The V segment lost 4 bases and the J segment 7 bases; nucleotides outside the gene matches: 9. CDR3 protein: CASSLDRGQIGEAFF. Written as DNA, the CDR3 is TGCGCCAGCAGCCTCGACAGGGGGCAAATAGGTGAAGCTTTCTTT.

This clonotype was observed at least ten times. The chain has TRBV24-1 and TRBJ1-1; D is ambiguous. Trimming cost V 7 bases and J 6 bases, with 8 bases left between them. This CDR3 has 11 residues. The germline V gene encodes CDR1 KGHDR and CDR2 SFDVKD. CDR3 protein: CATSFGPEAFF. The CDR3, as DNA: TGTGCCACCAGCTTCGGACCTGAAGCTTTCTTT.

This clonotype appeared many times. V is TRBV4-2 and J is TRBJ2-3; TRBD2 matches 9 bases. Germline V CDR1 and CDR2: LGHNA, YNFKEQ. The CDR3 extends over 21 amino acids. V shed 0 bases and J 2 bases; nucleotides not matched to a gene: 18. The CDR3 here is CASSQEWRGGLAGLNTDTQYF. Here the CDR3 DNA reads TGTGCCAGCAGCCAAGAATGGCGGGGGGGCCTCGCCGGCTTAAACACAGATACGCAGTATTTT.

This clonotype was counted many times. In DNA form, the CDR3 reads TGCAGTGCTAGAGTTCTCGATCAGCCCCAGCATTTT. Protein sequence: CSARVLDQPQHF. J is TRBJ1-5 and V is TRBV20-1; no clear D. V was shortened by 1 base and J by 5 bases, with 6 bases between the two germline ends. CDR3 size: 12 residues. Germline CDR1 and CDR2: DFQATT and SNEGSKA (reference sequence).

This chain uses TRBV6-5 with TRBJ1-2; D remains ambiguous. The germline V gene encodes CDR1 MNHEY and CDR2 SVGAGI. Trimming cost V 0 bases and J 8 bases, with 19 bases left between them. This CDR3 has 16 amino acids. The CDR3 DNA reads TGTGCCAGCAGTTACTCAAATTTGGGGTTTTCGGGAGGCTACACCTTC. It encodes CASSYSNLGFSGGYTF.

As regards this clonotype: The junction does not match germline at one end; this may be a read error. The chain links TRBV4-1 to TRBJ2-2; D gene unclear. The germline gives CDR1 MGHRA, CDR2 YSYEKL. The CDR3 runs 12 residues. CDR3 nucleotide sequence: TGCGTCAGCAGCCAAAGGGCCTGGGAGCTGTTTTTT. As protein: CVSSQRAWELFF.

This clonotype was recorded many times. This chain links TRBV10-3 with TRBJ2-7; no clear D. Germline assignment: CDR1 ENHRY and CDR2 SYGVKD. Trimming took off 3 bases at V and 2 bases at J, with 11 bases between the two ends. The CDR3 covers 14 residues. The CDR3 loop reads CAISDRAEAYEQYV. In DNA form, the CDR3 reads TGTGCCATCAGTGATAGGGCGGAAGCCTACGAGCAGTACGTC.

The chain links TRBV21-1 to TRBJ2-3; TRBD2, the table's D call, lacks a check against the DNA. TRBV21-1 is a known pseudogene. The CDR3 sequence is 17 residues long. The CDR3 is CASSKGGVVKSTDTQYF. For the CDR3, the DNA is TGTGCCAGCAGCAAAGGGGGAGTAGTGAAATCCACAGATACGCAGTATTTT.

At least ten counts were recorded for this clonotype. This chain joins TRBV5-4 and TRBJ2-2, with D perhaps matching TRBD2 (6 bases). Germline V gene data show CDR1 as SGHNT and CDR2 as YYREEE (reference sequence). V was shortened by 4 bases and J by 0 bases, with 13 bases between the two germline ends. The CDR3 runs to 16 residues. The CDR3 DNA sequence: TGTGCCAGCAGCCCTTCAGCGGGTGCGAACACCGGGGAGCTGTTTTTT. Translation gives CASSPSAGANTGELFF.

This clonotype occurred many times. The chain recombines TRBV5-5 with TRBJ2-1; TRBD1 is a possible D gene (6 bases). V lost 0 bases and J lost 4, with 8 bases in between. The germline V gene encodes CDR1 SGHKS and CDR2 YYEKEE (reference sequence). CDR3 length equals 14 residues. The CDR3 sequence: CASSLADSYNEQFF. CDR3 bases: TGTGCCAGCAGCTTGGCGGACAGTTACAATGAGCAGTTCTTC.

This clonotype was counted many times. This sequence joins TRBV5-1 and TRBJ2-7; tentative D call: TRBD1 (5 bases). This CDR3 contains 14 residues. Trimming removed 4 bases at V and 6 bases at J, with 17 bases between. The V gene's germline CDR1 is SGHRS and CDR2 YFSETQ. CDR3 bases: TGCGCCAGCAGCCCCGTAGACAGTTTTGGCGAGCAGTACTTC. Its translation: CASSPVDSFGEQYF. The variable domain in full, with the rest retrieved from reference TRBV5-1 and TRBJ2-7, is KAGVTQTPRYLIKTRGQQVTLSCSPISGHRSVSWYQQTPGQGLQFLFEYFSETQRNKGNFPGRFSGRQFSNSRSEMNVSTLELGDSALYLCASSPVDSFGEQYFGPGTRLTVT.

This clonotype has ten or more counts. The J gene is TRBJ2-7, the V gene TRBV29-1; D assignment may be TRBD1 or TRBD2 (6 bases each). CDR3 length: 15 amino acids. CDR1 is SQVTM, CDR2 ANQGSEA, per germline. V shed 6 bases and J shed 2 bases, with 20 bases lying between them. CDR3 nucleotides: TGCAGCGTCCACGTGGTCGGAAGGGGGGCCTACGAGCAGTACTTC. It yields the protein CSVHVVGRGAYEQYF.

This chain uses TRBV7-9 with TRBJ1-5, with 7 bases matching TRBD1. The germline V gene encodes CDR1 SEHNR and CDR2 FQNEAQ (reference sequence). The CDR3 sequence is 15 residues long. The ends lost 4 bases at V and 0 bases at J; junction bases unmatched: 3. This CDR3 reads CASSSDRVSNQPQHF. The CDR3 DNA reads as TGTGCCAGCAGCTCCGACAGGGTTAGCAATCAGCCCCAGCATTTT.

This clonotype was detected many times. The CDR3: CASSSGAGSYNEQFF. The CDR3, as DNA: TGTGCCAGCAGTTCAGGGGCAGGCTCCTACAATGAGCAGTTCTTC. This rearrangement joins TRBV27 to TRBJ2-1, with D perhaps TRBD1 (6 bases). Deletions cut 4 bases from V and 0 bases from J, with 10 bases between. The germline V gene encodes CDR1 MNHEY and CDR2 SMNVEV (reference sequence). The CDR3 totals 15 residues.

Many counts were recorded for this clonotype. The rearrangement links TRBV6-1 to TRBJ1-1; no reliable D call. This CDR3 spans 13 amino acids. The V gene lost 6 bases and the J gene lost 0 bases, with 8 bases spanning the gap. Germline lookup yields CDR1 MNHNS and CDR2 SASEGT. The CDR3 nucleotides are TGTGCCAGCAGGGCACTCATGAACACTGAAGCTTTCTTT. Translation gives CASRALMNTEAFF.

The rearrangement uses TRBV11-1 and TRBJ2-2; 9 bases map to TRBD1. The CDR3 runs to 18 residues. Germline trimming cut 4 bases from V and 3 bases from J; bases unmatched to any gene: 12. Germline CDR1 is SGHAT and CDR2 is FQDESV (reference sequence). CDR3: CASSSTSRDRAHTGELFF. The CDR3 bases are TGTGCCAGCAGCTCGACGTCAAGGGACAGGGCACACACCGGGGAGCTGTTTTTT.

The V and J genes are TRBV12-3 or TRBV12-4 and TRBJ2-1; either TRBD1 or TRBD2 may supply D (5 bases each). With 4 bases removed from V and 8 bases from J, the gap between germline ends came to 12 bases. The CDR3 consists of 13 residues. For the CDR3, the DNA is TGTGCCAGCAGTTCCCGGGGCCCCTATGAGCAGTTCTTC. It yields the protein CASSSRGPYEQFF.

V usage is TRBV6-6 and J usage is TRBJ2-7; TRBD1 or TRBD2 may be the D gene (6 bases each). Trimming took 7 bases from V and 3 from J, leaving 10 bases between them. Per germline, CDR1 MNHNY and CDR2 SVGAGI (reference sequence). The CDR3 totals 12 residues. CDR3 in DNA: TGTGCCAGCAAAGAGGGGGGCTACGAGCAGTACTTC. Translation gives CASKEGGYEQYF.

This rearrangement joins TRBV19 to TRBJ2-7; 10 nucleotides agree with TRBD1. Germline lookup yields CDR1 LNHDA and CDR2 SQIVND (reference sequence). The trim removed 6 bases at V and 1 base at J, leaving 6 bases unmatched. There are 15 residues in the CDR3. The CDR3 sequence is CASSLGTGASYEQYF. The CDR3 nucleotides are TGTGCCAGTAGCCTCGGGACAGGGGCATCCTACGAGCAGTACTTC.

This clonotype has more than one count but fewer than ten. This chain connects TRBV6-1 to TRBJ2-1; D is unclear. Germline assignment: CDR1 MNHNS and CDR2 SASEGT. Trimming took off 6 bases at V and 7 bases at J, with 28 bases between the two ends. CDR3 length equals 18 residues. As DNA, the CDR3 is TGTGCCAGCAGCCCGACTTTCATAGTCCAACTCTGGGGTAATGAGCAGTTCTTC. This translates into CASSPTFIVQLWGNEQFF.

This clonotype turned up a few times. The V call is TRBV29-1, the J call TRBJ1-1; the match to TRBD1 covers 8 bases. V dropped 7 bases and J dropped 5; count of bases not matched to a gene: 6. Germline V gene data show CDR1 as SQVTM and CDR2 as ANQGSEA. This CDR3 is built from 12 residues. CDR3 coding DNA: TGCAGCGGGGGGACAGGAGGAACTGAAGCTTTCTTT. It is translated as CSGGTGGTEAFF.

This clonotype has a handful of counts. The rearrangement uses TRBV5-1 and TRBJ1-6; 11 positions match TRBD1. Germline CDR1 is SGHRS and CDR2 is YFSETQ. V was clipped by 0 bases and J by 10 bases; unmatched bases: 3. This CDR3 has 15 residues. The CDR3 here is CASSLAGTGGSPLHF. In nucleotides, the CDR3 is TGCGCCAGCAGCTTGGCCGGGACAGGGGGATCACCCCTCCACTTT. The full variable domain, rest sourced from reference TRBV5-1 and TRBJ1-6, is KAGVTQTPRYLIKTRGQQVTLSCSPISGHRSVSWYQQTPGQGLQFLFEYFSETQRNKGNFPGRFSGRQFSNSRSEMNVSTLELGDSALYLCASSLAGTGGSPLHFGNGTRLTVT.